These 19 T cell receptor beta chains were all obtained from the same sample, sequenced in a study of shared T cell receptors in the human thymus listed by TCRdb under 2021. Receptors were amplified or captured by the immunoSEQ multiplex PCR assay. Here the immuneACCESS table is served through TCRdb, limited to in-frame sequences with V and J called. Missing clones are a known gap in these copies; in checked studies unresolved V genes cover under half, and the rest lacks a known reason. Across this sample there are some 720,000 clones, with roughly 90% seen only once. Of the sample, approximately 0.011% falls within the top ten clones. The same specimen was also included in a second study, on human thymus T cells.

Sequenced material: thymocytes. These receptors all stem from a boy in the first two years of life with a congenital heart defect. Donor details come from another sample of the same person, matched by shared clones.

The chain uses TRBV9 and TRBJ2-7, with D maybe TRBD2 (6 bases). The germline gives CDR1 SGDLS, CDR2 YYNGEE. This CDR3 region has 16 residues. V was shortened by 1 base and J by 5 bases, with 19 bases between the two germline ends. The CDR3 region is CASSVTPGWGEDEQYF. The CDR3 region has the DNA TGTGCCAGCAGCGTAACCCCGGGATGGGGGGAGGACGAGCAGTACTTC.

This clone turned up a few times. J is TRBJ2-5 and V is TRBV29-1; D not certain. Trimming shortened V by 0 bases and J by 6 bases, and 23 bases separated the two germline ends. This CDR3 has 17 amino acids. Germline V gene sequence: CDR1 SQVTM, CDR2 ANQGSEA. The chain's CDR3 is CSVEDRRWIQSTQTQYF. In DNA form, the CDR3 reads TGCAGCGTTGAAGATCGTAGATGGATACAGTCGACCCAGACCCAGTACTTC.

This CDR3 is CTSSQDPGLAGTDTQYF. CDR3 coding DNA: TGCACCAGCAGCCAAGACCCAGGGCTAGCGGGGACAGATACGCAGTATTTT. This rearrangement joins TRBV1 to TRBJ2-3; TRBD2 is the table's D call, not checked against the DNA. TRBV1 is a known pseudogene. The CDR3 has 17 residues.

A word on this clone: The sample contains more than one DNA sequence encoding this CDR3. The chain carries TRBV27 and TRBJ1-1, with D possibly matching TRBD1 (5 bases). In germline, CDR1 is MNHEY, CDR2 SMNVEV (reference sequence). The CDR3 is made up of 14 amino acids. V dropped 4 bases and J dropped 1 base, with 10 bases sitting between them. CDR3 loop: CASSSPGGNTEAFF. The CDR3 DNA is TGTGCCAGCAGTTCCCCGGGGGGGAACACTGAAGCTTTCTTT.

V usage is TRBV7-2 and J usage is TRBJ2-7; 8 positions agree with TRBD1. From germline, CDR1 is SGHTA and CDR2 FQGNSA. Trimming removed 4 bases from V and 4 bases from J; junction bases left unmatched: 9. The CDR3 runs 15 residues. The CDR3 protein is CASSSGQGVRYEQYF. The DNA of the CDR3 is TGTGCCAGCAGCTCAGGACAGGGAGTAAGGTACGAGCAGTACTTC.

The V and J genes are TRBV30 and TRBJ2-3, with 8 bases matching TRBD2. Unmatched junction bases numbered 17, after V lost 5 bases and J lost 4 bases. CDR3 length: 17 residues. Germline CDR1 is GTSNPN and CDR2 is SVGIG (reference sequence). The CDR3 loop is CAWYTGGSNRLADTQYF. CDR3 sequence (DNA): TGTGCCTGGTACACGGGAGGGTCCAATAGACTTGCAGATACGCAGTATTTT.

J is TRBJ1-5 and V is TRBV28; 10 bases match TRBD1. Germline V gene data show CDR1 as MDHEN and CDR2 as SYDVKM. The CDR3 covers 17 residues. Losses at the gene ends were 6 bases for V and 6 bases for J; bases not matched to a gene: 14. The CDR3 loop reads CASRQKRQGALSQPQHF. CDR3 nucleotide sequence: TGTGCCAGCAGACAAAAGCGACAGGGGGCGCTAAGTCAGCCCCAGCATTTT.

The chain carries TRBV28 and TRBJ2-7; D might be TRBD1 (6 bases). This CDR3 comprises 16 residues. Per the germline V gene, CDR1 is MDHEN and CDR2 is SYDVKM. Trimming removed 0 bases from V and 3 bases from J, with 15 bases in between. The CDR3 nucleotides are TGTGCCAGCAGTTTATGCGATTGGGACAATAGCTACGAGCAGTACTTC. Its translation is CASSLCDWDNSYEQYF. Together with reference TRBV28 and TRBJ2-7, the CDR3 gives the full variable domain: DVKVTQSSRYLVKRTGEKVFLECVQDMDHENMFWYRQDPGLGLRLIYFSYDVKMKEKGDIPEGYSVSREKKERFSLILESASTNQTSMYLCASSLCDWDNSYEQYFGPGTRLTVT.

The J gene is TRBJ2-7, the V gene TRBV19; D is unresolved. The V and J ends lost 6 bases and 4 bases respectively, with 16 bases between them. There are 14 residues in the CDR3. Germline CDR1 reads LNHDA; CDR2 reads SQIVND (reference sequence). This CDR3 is CASSQVMGSYEQYF. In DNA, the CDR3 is TGTGCCAGTAGCCAGGTAATGGGCTCGTACGAGCAGTACTTC.

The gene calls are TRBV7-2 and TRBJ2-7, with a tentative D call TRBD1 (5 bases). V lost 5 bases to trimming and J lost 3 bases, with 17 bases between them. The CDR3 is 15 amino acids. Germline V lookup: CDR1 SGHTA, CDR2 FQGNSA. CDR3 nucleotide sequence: TGTGCCAGCAGCCCCCCGGTGACAGAACTCTACGAGCAGTACTTC. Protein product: CASSPPVTELYEQYF.

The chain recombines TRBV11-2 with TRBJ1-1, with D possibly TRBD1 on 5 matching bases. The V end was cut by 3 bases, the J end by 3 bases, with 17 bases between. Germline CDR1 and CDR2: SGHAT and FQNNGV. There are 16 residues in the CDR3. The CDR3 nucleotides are TGTGCCAGCAGCTTTTATGAAGACAGCATGGACACTGAAGCTTTCTTT. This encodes CASSFYEDSMDTEAFF.

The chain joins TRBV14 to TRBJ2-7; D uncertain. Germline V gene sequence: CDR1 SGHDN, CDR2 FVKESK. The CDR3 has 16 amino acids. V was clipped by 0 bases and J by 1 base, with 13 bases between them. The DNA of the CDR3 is TGTGCCAGCAGCCAAGATCCTCCCCCGCGGTCCTACGAGCAGTACTTC. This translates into CASSQDPPPRSYEQYF.

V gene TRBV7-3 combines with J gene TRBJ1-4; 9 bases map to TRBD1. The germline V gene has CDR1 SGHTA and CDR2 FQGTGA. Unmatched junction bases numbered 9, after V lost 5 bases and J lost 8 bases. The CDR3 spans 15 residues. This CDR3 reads CASSPSGTGKEKLFF. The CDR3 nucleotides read TGTGCCAGCAGCCCCTCCGGGACAGGGAAGGAAAAACTGTTTTTT.

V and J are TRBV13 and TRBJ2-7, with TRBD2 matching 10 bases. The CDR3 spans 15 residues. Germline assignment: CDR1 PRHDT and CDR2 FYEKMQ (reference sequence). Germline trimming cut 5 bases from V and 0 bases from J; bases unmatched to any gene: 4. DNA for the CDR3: TGTGCCAGCAGCGCGGGACTAGCGTCCTCCTACGAGCAGTACTTC. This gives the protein CASSAGLASSYEQYF.

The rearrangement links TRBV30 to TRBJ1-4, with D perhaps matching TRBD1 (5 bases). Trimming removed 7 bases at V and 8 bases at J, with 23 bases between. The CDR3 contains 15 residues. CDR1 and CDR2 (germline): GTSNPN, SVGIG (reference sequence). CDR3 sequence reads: CASIRGGGEDEKLFF. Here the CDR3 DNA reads TGTGCCTCAATACGGGGCGGGGGGGAGGACGAAAAACTGTTTTTT.

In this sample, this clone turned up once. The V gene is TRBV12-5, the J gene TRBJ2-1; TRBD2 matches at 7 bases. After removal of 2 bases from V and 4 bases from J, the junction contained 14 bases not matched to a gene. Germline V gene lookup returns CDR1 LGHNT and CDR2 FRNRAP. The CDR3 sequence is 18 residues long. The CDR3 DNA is TGTGCTAGTGGTTTGCCCCCTGGGCGGGAGACCCTATACAATGAGCAGTTCTTC. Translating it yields CASGLPPGRETLYNEQFF. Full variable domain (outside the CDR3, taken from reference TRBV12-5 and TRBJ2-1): DARVTQTPRHKVTEMGQEVTMRCQPILGHNTVFWYRQTMMQGLELLAYFRNRAPLDDSGMPKDRFSAEMPDATLATLKIQPSEPRDSAVYFCASGLPPGRETLYNEQFFGPGTRLTVL.

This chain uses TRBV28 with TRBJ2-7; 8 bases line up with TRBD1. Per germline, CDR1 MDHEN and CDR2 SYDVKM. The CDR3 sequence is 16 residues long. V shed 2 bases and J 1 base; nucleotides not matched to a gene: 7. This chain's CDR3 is CASSLGPRQGSYEQYF. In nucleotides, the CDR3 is TGTGCCAGCAGTTTAGGGCCCCGACAGGGGTCCTACGAGCAGTACTTC.

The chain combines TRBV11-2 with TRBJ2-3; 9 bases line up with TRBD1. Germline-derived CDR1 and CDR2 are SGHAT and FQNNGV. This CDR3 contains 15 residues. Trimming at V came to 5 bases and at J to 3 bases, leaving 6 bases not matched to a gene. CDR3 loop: CASSPGQGGTDTQYF. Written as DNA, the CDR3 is TGTGCCAGCAGCCCGGGACAGGGTGGTACAGATACGCAGTATTTT. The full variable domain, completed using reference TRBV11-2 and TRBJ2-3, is EAGVAQSPRYKIIEKRQSVAFWCNPISGHATLYWYQQILGQGPKLLIQFQNNGVVDDSQLPKDRFSAERLKGVDSTLKIQPAKLEDSAVYLCASSPGQGGTDTQYFGPGTRLTVL.

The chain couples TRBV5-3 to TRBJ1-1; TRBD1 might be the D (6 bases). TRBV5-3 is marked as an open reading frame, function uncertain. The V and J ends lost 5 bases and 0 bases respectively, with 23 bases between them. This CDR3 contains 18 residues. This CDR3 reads CARSPRTDWRGVNTEAFF. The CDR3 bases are TGTGCCAGAAGTCCCCGGACAGACTGGAGAGGTGTGAACACTGAAGCTTTCTTT.